This TCR beta chain was captured in a study of technical replicates of blood from a few donors. Clones were sequenced by immunoSEQ multiplex PCR, and TCRdb holds only the in-frame ones, with some missing. Among tens of thousands of clones listed, roughly 92% were seen once. Germline-derived CDR1 and CDR2 are PRHDT and FYEKMQ (reference sequence). V lost 3 bases, J lost 5 bases, and 7 bases stayed unmatched. The CDR3 runs to 16 residues. The chain has TRBV13 and TRBJ2-5; TRBD2 agrees at 12 bases. The specimen was T cells isolated from PBMCs. This sequence originates from a human donor in good health. DNA for the CDR3: TGTGCCAGCAGCTTCTCTAGCGGGAGGGCTCGGGAGACCCAGTACTTC. It codes for CASSFSSGRARETQYF.